Listed below are T cell receptor beta chains from one sample, sequenced in a study of read filtering for tumor transcriptome and immune sequencing. MiXCR was run by TCRdb on the reads, yielding one entry per CDR3 protein. The sample holds 46,000 or so distinct CDR3 sequences; roughly 19% are singletons and the top ten take over 15%. Material: a population of CD138-negative cells sorted from bone marrow. Receptors originate from a donor at least 40 years old with multiple myeloma. Both conserved end residues are part of each CDR3. D genes are given only for firm matches. Where a row states a size, it is once, few, many or the class of an expanded clone; other rows omit it.

CDR3 DNA: TGTGCCAGCAGTGAAACCCCGAGCACAGATACGCAGTATTTT
CDR3 protein: CASSETPSTDTQYF
clone size: many
J gene: TRBJ2-3
V gene: TRBV6-1
D gene: NA

CDR3 DNA: TGTGCCAGCAGCACATCCGGGGCAAACACTGAAGCTTTCTTT
CDR3 protein: CASSTSGANTEAFF
clone size: few
J gene: TRBJ1-1
V gene: TRBV7-9
D gene: NA

CDR3 DNA: TGTGCCGGCAGTTACTCGAGGGGACAGCGGGCCGATGAGCAGTTCTTC
CDR3 protein: CAGSYSRGQRADEQFF
clone size: NA
J gene: TRBJ2-1
V gene: TRBV6-2/TRBV6-3
D gene: NA

CDR3 DNA: TGCAGTGCTAGACACCCTAGCACAGATACGCGGTATTTT
CDR3 protein: CSARHPSTDTRYF
clone size: few
J gene: TRBJ2-3
V gene: TRBV20-1
D gene: NA

CDR3 DNA: TGTGCCAGCAGTTACGCTCACAGGGGATCGTGGACTGAAGCTTTCTTT
CDR3 protein: CASSYAHRGSWTEAFF
clone size: many
J gene: TRBJ1-1
V gene: TRBV6-5
D gene: TRBD1

CDR3 DNA: TGTGCCAGCAGTAGGACAGTAAACACTGAAGCTTTCTTT
CDR3 protein: CASSRTVNTEAFF
clone size: many
J gene: TRBJ1-1
V gene: TRBV6-5
D gene: NA

CDR3 DNA: TGTGCCATCACCGGGGCGGGGGAGACGCAGTATTTT
CDR3 protein: CAITGAGETQYF
clone size: many
J gene: TRBJ2-3
V gene: TRBV10-3
D gene: TRBD2

CDR3 DNA: TGTGCCAGCTCGCTTGGACAGTTTCCGACCCAGTACTTC
CDR3 protein: CASSLGQFPTQYF
clone size: NA
J gene: TRBJ2-5
V gene: TRBV18
D gene: NA

CDR3 DNA: TGTGCCATCCAACCACAGGCCAACTATGGCTACACCTTC
CDR3 protein: CAIQPQANYGYTF
clone size: many
J gene: TRBJ1-2
V gene: TRBV10-3
D gene: NA

CDR3 DNA: TGTGCCAGCAGTTACGGTGGTGGGGGGGCCAACGTCCTGACTTTC
CDR3 protein: CASSYGGGGANVLTF
clone size: many
J gene: TRBJ2-6
V gene: TRBV6-5
D gene: NA

CDR3 DNA: TGTGCCACGCAGACAGGGGGCGCATCTCTCTACGAGCAGTACTTC
CDR3 protein: CATQTGGASLYEQYF
clone size: many
J gene: TRBJ2-7
V gene: TRBV6-2/TRBV6-3
D gene: TRBD1

CDR3 DNA: TGTGCCAGCAGCCCATCTTTATTAGACCGCCGCTACACCTTC
CDR3 protein: CASSPSLLDRRYTF
clone size: many
J gene: TRBJ1-2
V gene: TRBV3-1
D gene: NA

CDR3 DNA: TGTGCCAGCAGCTCCTTCGGCACAGGGGGGGATAATCAGCCCCAGCATTTT
CDR3 protein: CASSSFGTGGDNQPQHF
clone size: NA
J gene: TRBJ1-5
V gene: TRBV7-9
D gene: TRBD1

CDR3 DNA: TGTGCCAGCAGCTTGAGCCATATAACCGAACCGAACACTGAAGCTTTCTTT
CDR3 protein: CASSLSHITEPNTEAFF
clone size: many
J gene: TRBJ1-1
V gene: TRBV7-2
D gene: NA

CDR3 DNA: TGCAGTGCATTGGGACAGGGGGAAGGACAGCCCCAGCATTTT
CDR3 protein: CSALGQGEGQPQHF
clone size: many
J gene: TRBJ1-5
V gene: TRBV20-1
D gene: TRBD1